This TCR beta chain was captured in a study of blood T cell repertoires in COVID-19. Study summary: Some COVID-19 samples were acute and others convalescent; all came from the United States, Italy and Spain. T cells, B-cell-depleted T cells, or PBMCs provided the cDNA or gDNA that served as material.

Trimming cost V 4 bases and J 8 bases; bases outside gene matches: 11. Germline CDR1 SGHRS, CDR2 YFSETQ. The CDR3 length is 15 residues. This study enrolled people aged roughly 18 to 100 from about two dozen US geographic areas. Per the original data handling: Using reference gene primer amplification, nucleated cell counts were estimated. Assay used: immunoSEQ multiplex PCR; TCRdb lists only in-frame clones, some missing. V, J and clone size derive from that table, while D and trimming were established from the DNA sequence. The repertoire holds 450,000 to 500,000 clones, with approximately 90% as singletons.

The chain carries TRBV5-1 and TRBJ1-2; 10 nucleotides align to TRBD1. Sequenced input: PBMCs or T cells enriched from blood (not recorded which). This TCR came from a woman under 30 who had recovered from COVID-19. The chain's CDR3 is CASSPPWDRGSGYTF. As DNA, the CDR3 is TGCGCCAGCAGCCCGCCCTGGGACAGGGGTTCCGGCTACACCTTC. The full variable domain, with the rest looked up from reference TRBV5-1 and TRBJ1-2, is KAGVTQTPRYLIKTRGQQVTLSCSPISGHRSVSWYQQTPGQGLQFLFEYFSETQRNKGNFPGRFSGRQFSNSRSEMNVSTLELGDSALYLCASSPPWDRGSGYTFGSGTRLTVV.